These T cell receptor beta chains were read from a single sample in a study of blood T cell repertoires in COVID-19. Data came from immunoSEQ multiplex PCR; TCRdb stores just in-frame clones and leaves some out. The table has approximately 180,000 clones, 65% to 90% seen once. Sequenced material: PBMCs or T cells enriched from blood (not recorded which). The origin of the receptors is a woman aged 60 to 75 with acute COVID-19. Both conserved end residues are part of each CDR3. D genes are given only for firm matches. Clone size is stated in some rows and not others, as once, few, many or a class when expanded.

CASSSGRGLAGVGGELFF | TGCGCCAGCAGCTCTGGCCGTGGACTAGCGGGAGTGGGCGGGGAGCTGTTTTTT | TRBD2 | TRBJ2-2 | TRBV5-1 | .
CASSRSGRIYEQYF | TGTGCCAGTAGTAGGAGCGGGAGAATCTACGAGCAGTACTTC | TRBD2 | TRBJ2-7 | TRBV19 | .
CASSEYRGSSTDTQYF | TGTGCCAGCAGTGAATATAGGGGGTCTAGCACAGATACGCAGTATTTT | . | TRBJ2-3 | TRBV6-1 | few
CSVTGRTEAFF | TGCAGCGTGACAGGGAGAACTGAAGCTTTCTTT | TRBD1 | TRBJ1-1 | TRBV29-1 | .
CASSPGLSADTQYF | TGTGCCAGCAGCCCGGGACTGAGTGCAGATACGCAGTATTTT | . | TRBJ2-3 | TRBV7-2 | .
CASSRKISGGAGTGLNTIYF | TGTGCCAGCAGCCGAAAAATCTCGGGGGGAGCCGGGACAGGCCTAAACACCATATATTTT | TRBD1 | TRBJ1-3 | TRBV3-1/TRBV3-2 | .
CASSLGGTSGGQETQYF | TGTGCCAGCAGCTTAGGGGGGACTAGCGGGGGCCAAGAGACCCAGTACTTC | TRBD2 | TRBJ2-5 | TRBV11-2 | .
CAWSRGLNEQFF | TGTGCCTGGAGTAGAGGCCTCAATGAGCAGTTCTTC | . | TRBJ2-1 | TRBV30 | .
CASSSRSAGFTDTQYF | TGCGCCAGCAGCTCCCGATCAGCGGGGTTCACAGATACGCAGTATTTT | TRBD2 | TRBJ2-3 | TRBV10-1 | few
CASSASGTEAFF | TGTGCCAGCAGCGCCTCCGGCACTGAAGCTTTCTTT | . | TRBJ1-1 | TRBV3-1/TRBV3-2 | .
CASSPTSGRAKDEQFF | TGTGCCAGTAGTCCCACTAGCGGGAGGGCCAAGGATGAGCAGTTCTTC | TRBD2 | TRBJ2-1 | TRBV19 | many
CASLTGDTYEQYF | TGTGCCAGCCTAACGGGGGATACCTACGAGCAGTACTTC | . | TRBJ2-7 | TRBV6-5 | .
CASSRRDRGAYEQYF | TGTGCCAGCAGCCGCCGGGACAGGGGTGCCTACGAGCAGTACTTC | TRBD1 | TRBJ2-7 | TRBV5-4 | .
CASSRGARYEQYF | TGTGCCAGTTCGCGGGGGGCGCGCTACGAGCAGTACTTC | TRBD2 | TRBJ2-7 | TRBV27 | .
CASSLVAGQGAYVSATNEKLFF | TGCGCCAGCAGCCTCGTAGCGGGACAGGGGGCATACGTCAGCGCAACTAATGAAAAACTGTTTTTT | TRBD1 | TRBJ1-4 | TRBV4-3 | .
CASSSQGGQPQHF | TGTGCCAGTAGTTCCCAGGGCGGTCAGCCCCAGCATTTT | . | TRBJ1-5 | TRBV19 | .
CASSNVAGGVGAQYF | TGTGCCAGTAGTAACGTGGCGGGAGGAGTCGGAGCCCAGTACTTC | TRBD2 | TRBJ2-5 | TRBV19 | .
CASSQDFVSYSGNTIYF | TGCGCCAGCAGCCAAGATTTCGTGAGCTACTCTGGAAACACCATATATTTT | . | TRBJ1-3 | TRBV4-3 | .
CASSITGQGKNIQYF | TGTGCCAGCAGCATCACGGGACAGGGCAAAAACATTCAGTACTTC | TRBD1 | TRBJ2-4 | TRBV6-1 | .
CASSLRPDTFQETQYF | TGTGCCAGCAGTTTAAGGCCAGACACGTTCCAAGAGACCCAGTACTTC | . | TRBJ2-5 | TRBV28 | .
CASTNRQGLGEKLFF | TGTGCCAGCACGAATAGACAGGGGTTGGGTGAAAAACTGTTTTTT | TRBD1 | TRBJ1-4 | TRBV25-1 | .
CASSYPRQGDGANVLTF | TGTGCCAGCAGTTACCCGAGACAGGGGGATGGGGCCAACGTCCTGACTTTC | TRBD1 | TRBJ2-6 | TRBV6-2/TRBV6-3 | .
CASWRRAHNEQFF | TGTGCCAGCTGGCGCAGGGCCCACAATGAGCAGTTCTTC | . | TRBJ2-1 | TRBV2 | .
CASIAPGQGALSGNTIYF | TGTGCCAGCATAGCACCGGGACAGGGGGCCCTCTCTGGAAACACCATATATTTT | TRBD1 | TRBJ1-3 | TRBV2 | .
CASSYRDRGEQPQHF | TGTGCCAGCAGTTACAGAGACAGGGGCGAACAGCCCCAGCATTTT | TRBD1 | TRBJ1-5 | TRBV6-2/TRBV6-3 | .
CASSHPGSGGTEAFF | TGTGCCAGCAGCCATCCGGGTTCGGGGGGCACTGAAGCTTTCTTT | . | TRBJ1-1 | TRBV14 | .
CASSRPGQGNYGYTF | TGTGCCAGCAGTCGACCGGGACAGGGAAACTATGGCTACACTTTC | TRBD1 | TRBJ1-2 | TRBV28 | .
CASSSMGQVKIHF | TGTGCCAGCAGTTCTATGGGACAGGTCAAGATCCACTTT | TRBD1 | TRBJ1-6 | TRBV27 | .
CASSLSLASSYNEQFF | TGTGCCAGCAGCCTCTCACTAGCGTCGTCCTACAATGAGCAGTTCTTC | TRBD2 | TRBJ2-1 | TRBV7-7 | .
CASSHDRGYEQYF | TGCGCCAGCAGCCACGACAGGGGGTACGAGCAGTACTTC | TRBD1 | TRBJ2-7 | TRBV5-1 | .
CATSDLTGTMQYF | TGTGCCACCAGTGATCTTACCGGGACTATGCAGTATTTT | TRBD2 | TRBJ2-3 | TRBV24-1 | .
CASSPSDSPLHF | TGTGCCAGCTCACCTTCAGATTCACCCCTCCACTTT | . | TRBJ1-6 | TRBV18 | many
CAISASGGGDEKLFF | TGTGCCATCAGTGCGTCGGGAGGCGGGGATGAAAAACTGTTTTTT | . | TRBJ1-4 | TRBV10-3 | .
CATSDWGETSSYNEQFF | TGTGCCACCAGTGATTGGGGGGAAACTTCCTCCTACAATGAGCAGTTCTTC | . | TRBJ2-1 | TRBV24-1 | .
CASHPGGGPSYEQYF | TGTGCCAGCCATCCCGGGGGAGGCCCCTCCTACGAGCAGTACTTC | . | TRBJ2-7 | TRBV27 | .
CASSPGLAGAYNEQFF | TGTGCCAGCAGCCCTGGACTAGCGGGAGCCTACAATGAGCAGTTCTTC | TRBD2 | TRBJ2-1 | TRBV7-2 | .
CASSPQAKNIQYF | TGTGCCAGCTCACCCCAAGCCAAAAACATTCAGTACTTC | . | TRBJ2-4 | TRBV18 | .